This entry lists 22 T cell receptor beta chains sequenced from one sample in a study of CD8+ T cells in alopecia areata. It was cDNA, reverse transcribed from extracted RNA, that served as the sequencing template. Assay used: immunoSEQ multiplex PCR; TCRdb lists only in-frame clones, some missing. The sample includes hundreds of thousands of clones, 67% of them seen just once. The source material was CD4+ T cells sorted from blood, sampled at week 0. Source of these receptors: a human donor with alopecia areata.

The V and J genes are TRBV29-1 and TRBJ2-5; tentative D call: TRBD2 (6 bases). The CDR3 is 13 residues long. The V end was cut by 7 bases, the J end by 5 bases, with 17 bases between. Germline values: CDR1 SQVTM, CDR2 ANQGSEA. The CDR3 DNA reads as TGCAGCGAGAGGATCCAAGGAGGGGAGACCCAGTACTTC. It yields the protein CSERIQGGETQYF. The variable domain in full, completed from reference TRBV29-1 and TRBJ2-5, reads SAVISQKPSRDICQRGTSLTIQCQVDSQVTMMFWYRQQPGQSLTLIATANQGSEATYESGFVIDKFPISRPNLTFSTLTVSNMSPEDSSIYLCSERIQGGETQYFGPGTRLLVL.

The chain uses TRBV25-1 and TRBJ1-2; 7 bases line up with TRBD1. The CDR3 length is 11 residues. From germline, CDR1 is MGHDK and CDR2 SYGVNS. V was clipped by 6 bases and J by 6 bases; unmatched bases: 1. The DNA of the CDR3 is TGTGCCAGCAGAGACAGGGATGGCTACACCTTC. Translation gives CASRDRDGYTF.

J is TRBJ1-1 and V is TRBV30, with D perhaps matching TRBD1 (5 bases). CDR1 GTSNPN and CDR2 SVGIG come from the germline V gene (reference sequence). With 4 bases removed from V and 2 bases from J, the gap between germline ends came to 14 bases. CDR3 length equals 14 residues. The CDR3 region is CAWTRGMLNTEAFF. For the CDR3, the DNA is TGTGCCTGGACGAGGGGTATGCTTAACACTGAAGCTTTCTTT.

J is TRBJ2-2 and V is TRBV15, with D unresolved. The germline V gene encodes CDR1 LNHNV and CDR2 YYDKDF (reference sequence). V was shortened by 0 bases and J by 8 bases, with 4 bases between the two germline ends. The CDR3 totals 12 residues. CDR3 protein: CATSREVGELFF. The CDR3 DNA is TGTGCCACCAGCAGAGAGGTTGGGGAGCTGTTTTTT.

This clone has more than one count but fewer than ten. V is TRBV7-6 and J is TRBJ2-3, with 7 bases lining up with TRBD1. The CDR3 is 14 residues long. Trimming removed 3 bases from V and 5 bases from J; junction bases left unmatched: 5. The germline CDR1 and CDR2 sequences are SGHVS and FNYEAQ. DNA of the CDR3: TGTGCCAGCAGCTTGAAGGGGGCTGTAGATACGCAGTATTTT. It is translated as CASSLKGAVDTQYF.

This chain links TRBV7-8 with TRBJ2-4; perhaps TRBD1 as D (6 bases). The V end was cut by 4 bases, the J end by 1 base, with 14 bases between. CDR1 is SGHVS, CDR2 FQNEAQ, per germline. The CDR3 spans 16 residues. CDR3 coding DNA: TGTGCCAGCAGCTCGACAGGCGATCTGGCCAAAAACATTCAGTACTTC. It codes for CASSSTGDLAKNIQYF.

The V and J genes are TRBV12-5 and TRBJ1-2; no definite D call. Germline V gene lookup returns CDR1 LGHNT and CDR2 FRNRAP. Trimming left V 4 bases short and J 4 bases short, with 13 bases between. The CDR3 extends over 14 amino acids. For the CDR3, the DNA is TGTGCTAGTGGTTCACAACTGGAATCCTATGGCTACACCTTC. This codes for CASGSQLESYGYTF.

The chain employs TRBV5-1 and TRBJ2-5, with D possibly being TRBD1 or TRBD2 (5 bases each). The germline V gene has CDR1 SGHRS and CDR2 YFSETQ. The CDR3 is made up of 15 amino acids. The V end lost 1 base, the J end lost 2 bases, and 12 bases lay between the germline ends. CDR3 DNA: TGCGCCAGCAGCTTGATACCCAGGGAGCAAGAGACCCAGTACTTC. It codes for CASSLIPREQETQYF.

This clone occurred once. V gene TRBV28 combines with J gene TRBJ2-1, with D unresolved. The CDR3 runs 12 residues. Deletions cut 3 bases from V and 10 bases from J, with 10 bases between. Germline CDR1 MDHEN, CDR2 SYDVKM. For the CDR3, the DNA is TGTGCCAGCAGTTTGGGTCCCAAGGAGCAGTTCTTC. The encoded protein is CASSLGPKEQFF. Full variable domain (remainder filled in from reference TRBV28 and TRBJ2-1): DVKVTQSSRYLVKRTGEKVFLECVQDMDHENMFWYRQDPGLGLRLIYFSYDVKMKEKGDIPEGYSVSREKKERFSLILESASTNQTSMYLCASSLGPKEQFFGPGTRLTVL.

This clone was counted a few times. J is TRBJ1-1 and V is TRBV18; 8 bases are a match to TRBD1. Germline V gene data show CDR1 as KGHSH and CDR2 as LQKENI. V trimming: 5 bases; J trimming: 10 bases; junction bases outside the gene matches: 3. The CDR3 extends over 11 amino acids. CDR3 DNA: TGTGCCAGCTCAGTCGACAGGGGAGCTTTCTTT. Translation gives CASSVDRGAFF.

For this clone: This specimen includes other DNA sequences encoding the same CDR3. This chain's CDR3 is CASSLGGNTEAFF. The CDR3 bases are TGCGCCAGCAGCTTGGGAGGGAACACTGAAGCTTTCTTT. The V gene is TRBV5-1, the J gene TRBJ1-1; D not resolved. Germline values: CDR1 SGHRS, CDR2 YFSETQ. The CDR3 has 13 amino acids. Trimming shortened V by 0 bases and J by 1 base, and 4 bases separated the two germline ends.

J is TRBJ2-6 and V is TRBV4-1; TRBD1 matches at 8 bases. After removal of 0 bases from V and 2 bases from J, the junction contained 3 bases not matched to a gene. Germline V gene data show CDR1 as MGHRA and CDR2 as YSYEKL. The CDR3 is 17 amino acids. The CDR3 loop reads CASSQEPGGAGANVLTF. The CDR3 DNA follows: TGCGCCAGCAGCCAAGAGCCAGGGGGCGCTGGGGCCAACGTCCTGACTTTC.

This sequence joins TRBV5-4 and TRBJ1-5; D is ambiguous. The ends were cut back, 2 bases at V and 4 bases at J, with 7 bases in the middle. Germline V CDR1 and CDR2: SGHNT, YYREEE (reference sequence). The CDR3 is 13 residues long. Here the CDR3 reads CASSFSLNQPQHF. CDR3 nucleotides: TGTGCCAGCAGCTTCTCCCTAAATCAGCCCCAGCATTTT.

The chain uses TRBV29-1 and TRBJ2-5; TRBD1 matches at 7 bases. The CDR3 consists of 13 residues. Germline-derived CDR1 and CDR2 are SQVTM and ANQGSEA. V lost 6 bases, J lost 0 bases, and 4 bases stayed unmatched. CDR3 residues: CSVVGQNQETQYF. The CDR3, as DNA: TGCAGCGTAGTGGGACAGAACCAAGAGACCCAGTACTTC.

The gene calls are TRBV5-6 and TRBJ2-7; perhaps TRBD1 as D (6 bases). Per germline, CDR1 SGHDT and CDR2 YYEEEE. V lost 2 bases and J lost 3, with 18 bases in between. There are 16 residues in the CDR3. The CDR3 nucleotides read TGTGCCAGCAGCTTTCCGGCAGGGGCGAACCTCTACGAGCAGTACTTC. Its translation: CASSFPAGANLYEQYF.

This clone was recorded a few times. This chain uses TRBV29-1 with TRBJ2-5, with no clear D. Germline V gene sequence: CDR1 SQVTM, CDR2 ANQGSEA. V lost 2 bases to trimming and J lost 5 bases, with 15 bases between them. The CDR3 extends over 14 amino acids. In nucleotides, the CDR3 is TGCAGCGTTGAATTCCTAGACGACACGGAGACCCAGTACTTC. This gives the protein CSVEFLDDTETQYF.

In its sample, this clone was seen a few times. V and J are TRBV15 and TRBJ2-5; 8 bases agree with TRBD1. The CDR3 is made up of 15 amino acids. In germline, CDR1 is LNHNV, CDR2 YYDKDF (reference sequence). Unmatched junction bases numbered 10, after V lost 5 bases and J lost 5 bases. This CDR3 reads CATSPRTGPVETQYF. As DNA, the CDR3 is TGTGCCACCAGCCCCCGGACAGGGCCCGTGGAGACCCAGTACTTC.

The genes are TRBV6-1 and TRBJ2-3; D is ambiguous. The CDR3 spans 11 residues. Germline CDR1 reads MNHNS; CDR2 reads SASEGT. Trimming pared 3 bases from V and 6 bases from J, leaving 4 bases between. CDR3 protein: CASSDWDTQYF. DNA for the CDR3: TGTGCCAGCAGTGATTGGGATACGCAGTATTTT.

J is TRBJ2-3 and V is TRBV5-1; 11 bases line up with TRBD2. The junction had 8 bases not matched to a gene; V was cut back by 3 bases and J by 5 bases. The CDR3 loop spans 16 amino acids. Per germline, CDR1 SGHRS and CDR2 YFSETQ. The CDR3 reads CASSSKLAGVRDTQYF. The CDR3 coding sequence is TGCGCCAGCAGCTCGAAACTAGCGGGGGTCAGAGATACGCAGTATTTT.

J is TRBJ1-2 and V is TRBV29-1, with TRBD1 identical over 7 bases. Germline CDR1 SQVTM, CDR2 ANQGSEA. CDR3 length equals 11 residues. The J segment lost 7 bases and the V segment lost 3 bases, leaving 2 bases of the junction unmatched. The CDR3 coding sequence is TGCAGCGTTGATGGGACAGTTGGCTACACCTTC. Residues: CSVDGTVGYTF.

The chain couples TRBV25-1 to TRBJ2-3, with 7 bases matching TRBD1. CDR3 length equals 14 residues. Germline V gene lookup returns CDR1 MGHDK and CDR2 SYGVNS. The junction had 4 bases not matched to a gene; V was cut back by 1 base and J by 6 bases. The DNA of the CDR3 is TGTGCCAGCAGTGAATGGGGACAGAGGGATACGCAGTATTTT. Its translation is CASSEWGQRDTQYF.

This clone was found once. Different DNA sequences within this sample yield the same CDR3. The chain combines TRBV30 with TRBJ1-2; D gene ambiguous. V was pared by 2 bases and J by 2 bases, with 9 bases between. Germline lookup yields CDR1 GTSNPN and CDR2 SVGIG (reference sequence). The CDR3 covers 13 residues. This CDR3 reads CAWSLGRNYGYTF. The CDR3 nucleotides are TGTGCCTGGAGTCTCGGACGAAACTATGGCTACACCTTC.